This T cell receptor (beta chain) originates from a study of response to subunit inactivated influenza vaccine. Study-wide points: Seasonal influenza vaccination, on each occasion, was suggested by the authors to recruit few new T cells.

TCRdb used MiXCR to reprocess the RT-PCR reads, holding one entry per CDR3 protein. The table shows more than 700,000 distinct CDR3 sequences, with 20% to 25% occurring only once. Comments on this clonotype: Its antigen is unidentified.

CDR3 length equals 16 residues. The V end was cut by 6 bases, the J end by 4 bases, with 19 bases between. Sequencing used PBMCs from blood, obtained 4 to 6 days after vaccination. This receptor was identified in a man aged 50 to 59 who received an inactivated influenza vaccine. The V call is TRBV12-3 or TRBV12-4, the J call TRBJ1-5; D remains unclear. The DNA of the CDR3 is TGTGCCAGCAGCTCCCTCCGGGTCAGCCAGAATCAGCCCCAGCATTTT. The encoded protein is CASSSLRVSQNQPQHF.